One and the same sample provided the 8 T cell receptor beta chains below, sequenced in a study of T cells expressing NK-cell markers (dated by TCRdb to 2018 to 2020). Library preparation employed 5' RACE. The sequencer listed for this sample is Illumina HiSeq 2000. TCRdb reprocessed the reads, so every CDR3 protein sequence counts as one entry and DNA is not shown. The sample's table covers about 260,000 distinct CDR3 sequences. The ten largest clones represent around 4% of the sample. What was sequenced was blood T cells: a sorted CD56 or NKG2C T cell subset, CD4+ or CD8+ T cells, or bulk PBMC T cells (not recorded which). Every receptor here comes from a woman aged 18 to 75 in good health.

J is TRBJ1-1 and V is TRBV3-1. In germline, CDR1 is LGHDT, CDR2 YNNKEL (reference sequence). CDR3 size: 15 residues. CDR3 sequence reads: CASSSAERLNTEAFF.

V gene TRBV4-1 combines with J gene TRBJ2-4; TCRdb proposes TRBD1, but this gene call is untestable without DNA. Germline CDR1 MGHRA, CDR2 YSYEKL. This CDR3 has 21 amino acids. This CDR3 is CASSQEVPGDRGRWAKNIQYF.

The chain links TRBV6-5 to TRBJ1-2; TCRdb calls TRBD1, which cannot be checked without DNA. This CDR3 has 15 residues. The germline CDR1 and CDR2 sequences are MNHEY and SVGAGI. The CDR3 loop reads CASSYSAGKEYGYTF.

V and J are TRBV20-1 and TRBJ2-4; TCRdb gives TRBD1 as the D gene, but with no DNA this cannot be confirmed. Looked up from germline, CDR1 is DFQATT and CDR2 is SNEGSKA (reference sequence). The CDR3 is made up of 15 amino acids. CDR3: CSASLPRPRGNIQYF.

The chain is built from TRBV5-6 and TRBJ2-5. CDR3 size: 12 residues. Germline V gene lookup returns CDR1 SGHDT and CDR2 YYEEEE. Here the CDR3 reads CASSGRWKTQYF.

The chain has TRBV6-2 or TRBV6-3 and TRBJ1-2; TCRdb returns TRBD1, unconfirmable since there is no DNA. The CDR3 contains 14 residues. Germline V gives CDR1 MNHEY, CDR2 SVGEGT. The chain's CDR3 is CASSSVALGYGYTF.

The chain joins TRBV15 to TRBJ2-1; as DNA is missing, the TRBD1 call by TCRdb cannot be tested. Germline assignment: CDR1 LNHNV and CDR2 YYDKDF (reference sequence). The CDR3 is made up of 15 amino acids. The CDR3 region is CATSRDPGAYNEQFF.

The chain uses TRBV5-1 and TRBJ2-5; TCRdb reports TRBD1, a call that lacks DNA to check it against. Per germline, CDR1 SGHRS and CDR2 YFSETQ. This CDR3 contains 14 residues. The CDR3 protein is CASSKDRSQETQYF.